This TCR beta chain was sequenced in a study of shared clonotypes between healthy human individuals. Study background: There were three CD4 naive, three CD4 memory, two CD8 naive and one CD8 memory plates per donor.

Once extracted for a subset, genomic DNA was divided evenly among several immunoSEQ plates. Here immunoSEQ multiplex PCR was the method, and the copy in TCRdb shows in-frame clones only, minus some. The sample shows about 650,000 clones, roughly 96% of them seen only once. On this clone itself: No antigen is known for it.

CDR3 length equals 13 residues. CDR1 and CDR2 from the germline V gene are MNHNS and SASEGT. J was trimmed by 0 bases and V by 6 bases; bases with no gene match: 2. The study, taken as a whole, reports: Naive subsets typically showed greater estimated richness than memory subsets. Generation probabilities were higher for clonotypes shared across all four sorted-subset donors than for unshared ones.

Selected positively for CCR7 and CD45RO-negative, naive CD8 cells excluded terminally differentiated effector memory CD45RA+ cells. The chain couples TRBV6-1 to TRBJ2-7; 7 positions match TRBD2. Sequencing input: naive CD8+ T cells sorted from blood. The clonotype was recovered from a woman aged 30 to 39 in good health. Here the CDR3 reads CASRQRGSYEQYF. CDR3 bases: TGTGCCAGCAGACAGCGGGGCTCCTACGAGCAGTACTTC.